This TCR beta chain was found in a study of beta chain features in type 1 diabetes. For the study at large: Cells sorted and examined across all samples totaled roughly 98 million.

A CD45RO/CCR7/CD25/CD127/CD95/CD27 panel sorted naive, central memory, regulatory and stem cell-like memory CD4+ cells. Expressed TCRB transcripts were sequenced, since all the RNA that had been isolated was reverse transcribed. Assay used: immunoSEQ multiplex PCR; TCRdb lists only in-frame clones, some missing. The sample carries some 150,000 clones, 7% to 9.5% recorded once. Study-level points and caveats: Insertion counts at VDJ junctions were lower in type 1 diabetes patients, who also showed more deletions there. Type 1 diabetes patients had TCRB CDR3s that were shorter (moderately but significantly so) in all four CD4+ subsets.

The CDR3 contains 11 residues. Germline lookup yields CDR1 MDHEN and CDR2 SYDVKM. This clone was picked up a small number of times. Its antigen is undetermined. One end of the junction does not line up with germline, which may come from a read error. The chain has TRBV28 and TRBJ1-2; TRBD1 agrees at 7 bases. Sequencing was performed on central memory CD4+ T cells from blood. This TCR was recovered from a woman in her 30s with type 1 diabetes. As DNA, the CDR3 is TGTGCCAGCAGTTATATGGGGCAGGGGGACTTC. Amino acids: CASSYMGQGDF.